These 7 T cell receptor beta chains were sequenced from one sample in a study of beta chain features in type 1 diabetes. Their antigens remain unidentified. Investigators reverse transcribed all isolated RNA, so they sequenced expressed TCRB transcripts. The data were produced by immunoSEQ multiplex PCR, yet TCRdb's version contains in-frame clones alone and is incomplete. The sample gives 150,000 to 190,000 clones, around a tenth of which show up once; more than 0.45% is in the top ten. Study-level points and caveats: Moderate but significant shortening of TCRB CDR3s was recorded in all four CD4+ subsets from Type 1 diabetes patients.

Specimen: central memory CD4+ T cells from blood. These receptors originate from a man aged 30-40 years with type 1 diabetes.

The chain is built from TRBV27 and TRBJ2-7, with D possibly matching TRBD2 (6 bases). V gave up 2 bases and J gave up 6 bases, with 11 bases separating them. The V gene's germline CDR1 is MNHEY and CDR2 SMNVEV (reference sequence). The CDR3 consists of 13 residues. Written as DNA, the CDR3 is TGTGCCAGCAGTTTAGCTCGGGGGACCGAGCAGTACTTC. Translating gives CASSLARGTEQYF.

The gene calls are TRBV7-9 and TRBJ2-3; no firm D call. Trimming stripped 5 bases from V and 6 bases from J, with 9 bases between. CDR3 length: 12 amino acids. The germline CDR1 and CDR2 sequences are SEHNR and FQNEAQ (reference sequence). CDR3 protein: CASSPEVDTQYF. In nucleotides, the CDR3 is TGTGCCAGCAGCCCTGAGGTCGATACGCAGTATTTT.

J is TRBJ1-1 and V is TRBV14; D unclear. The V end lost 3 bases, the J end lost 4 bases, and 21 bases lay between the germline ends. Germline CDR1 SGHDN, CDR2 FVKESK. The CDR3 contains 17 residues. The DNA for the CDR3 is TGTGCCAGCAGCCATAGCCTCGTGGGGAGTTATGGCACTGAAGCTTTCTTT. It encodes CASSHSLVGSYGTEAFF.

This clone has only a few counts. The chain couples TRBV19 to TRBJ1-5, with a possible D match to TRBD1 (6 bases). Germline V lookup: CDR1 LNHDA, CDR2 SQIVND (reference sequence). The CDR3 totals 16 residues. V lost 5 bases and J lost 0, with 14 bases in between. The CDR3 loop is CASSATGTLSNQPQHF. The CDR3 DNA reads as TGTGCCAGTAGTGCGACGGGGACACTTAGCAATCAGCCCCAGCATTTT.

This rearrangement joins TRBV29-1 to TRBJ2-5; 7 nucleotides agree with TRBD2. The length of the CDR3 is 13 residues. Looked up from germline, CDR1 is SQVTM and CDR2 is ANQGSEA. V dropped 4 bases and J dropped 2; count of bases not matched to a gene: 4. The CDR3 sequence: CSVGPSGQETQYF. In nucleotides, the CDR3 is TGCAGCGTTGGACCTAGCGGACAAGAGACCCAGTACTTC.

A few counts support this clone. The chain has TRBV6-1 and TRBJ2-1; 8 bases match TRBD2. Unmatched junction bases numbered 14, after V lost 7 bases and J lost 9 bases. This CDR3 has 15 residues. Germline V gene lookup returns CDR1 MNHNS and CDR2 SASEGT. The CDR3 loop reads CASNAGTSSLREQFF. Written as DNA, the CDR3 is TGTGCCAGCAATGCCGGGACTAGTTCTCTCCGTGAGCAGTTCTTC.

The CDR3 loop reads CSARGVTYEQYF. The CDR3 DNA reads TGCAGCGCCAGGGGGGTCACCTACGAGCAGTACTTC. This chain connects TRBV29-1 to TRBJ2-7, with D possibly being TRBD1 (7 bases). The V gene lost 7 bases and the J gene lost 2 bases, with 12 bases spanning the gap. Per the germline V gene, CDR1 is SQVTM and CDR2 is ANQGSEA. The CDR3 is 12 residues long.